Following are 24 T cell receptor beta chains from one sample sequenced in a study of response to subunit inactivated influenza vaccine. TCRdb reprocessed the RT-PCR reads with MiXCR, giving one entry per CDR3 protein. The sample records about 780,000 distinct CDR3 sequences, 18% being singletons. The sequenced sample was PBMCs from blood, obtained approximately 5 days after vaccination. The receptor source for this set is a man aged 50 to 59 who received an inactivated influenza vaccine.

This clonotype turned up a few times. The chain has TRBV13 and TRBJ2-1; 14 bases are shared with TRBD2. This CDR3 has 18 residues. J gave up 7 bases and V 5 bases, and 13 bases lay outside the gene matches. Germline V gene sequence: CDR1 PRHDT, CDR2 FYEKMQ (reference sequence). For the CDR3, the DNA is TGTGCCAGCAGCCAAGAGGCGACTAGCGGGGGGGCGTTGAATGAGCAGTTCTTC. Its protein product is CASSQEATSGGALNEQFF.

J is TRBJ2-2 and V is TRBV6-1; 8 bases match TRBD2. The CDR3 length is 16 residues. V lost 6 bases and J lost 4; bases outside the gene matches: 10. The germline CDR1 and CDR2 sequences are MNHNS and SASEGT. CDR3 protein: CASRKKAGEGTGELFF. CDR3 bases: TGTGCCAGCAGAAAAAAAGCGGGAGAAGGCACCGGGGAGCTGTTTTTT.

This clonotype was counted ten times or more. V gene TRBV29-1 combines with J gene TRBJ2-3, with D perhaps given as TRBD1 or TRBD2 (6 bases each). Trimming stripped 6 bases from V and 1 base from J, with 20 bases between. Germline V gives CDR1 SQVTM, CDR2 ANQGSEA. The CDR3 is made up of 16 amino acids. This chain's CDR3 is CSVVPQWGARTDTQYF. The CDR3 bases are TGCAGCGTCGTCCCACAGTGGGGGGCTCGCACAGATACGCAGTATTTT.

The J gene is TRBJ1-5, the V gene TRBV15, with TRBD1 matching over 9 bases. Germline loops: CDR1 LNHNV, CDR2 YYDKDF (reference sequence). CDR3 size: 16 residues. V gave up 8 bases and J gave up 3 bases; unmatched junction bases: 11. CDR3 region: CATCGPWDRANQPQHF. Written as DNA, the CDR3 is TGTGCCACCTGTGGGCCTTGGGACAGGGCCAATCAGCCCCAGCATTTT.

V and J are TRBV12-3 or TRBV12-4 and TRBJ1-5; D is uncertain. There are 14 residues in the CDR3. V shed 5 bases and J shed 1 base, with 9 bases lying between them. CDR3 loop: CASSIEQSNQPQHF. CDR3 sequence (DNA): TGTGCCAGCAGTATAGAACAGAGCAATCAGCCCCAGCATTTT.

This clonotype has only a few counts. The chain is built from TRBV10-3 and TRBJ2-7; tentative D call: TRBD2 (5 bases). V was trimmed by 5 bases and J by 3 bases, leaving 11 bases between them. CDR3 length: 13 residues. CDR1 and CDR2 (germline): ENHRY, SYGVKD. CDR3 loop: CAISQPEGYEQYF. For the CDR3, the DNA is TGTGCCATCAGTCAACCAGAGGGCTACGAGCAGTACTTC.

This clonotype has more than one count but fewer than ten. This chain joins TRBV2 and TRBJ2-7; D remains ambiguous. Per the germline V gene, CDR1 is SNHLY and CDR2 is FYNNEI. This CDR3 comprises 14 residues. Trimming stripped 4 bases from V and 7 bases from J, with 17 bases between. The CDR3 sequence is CASSGPRERREQYF. The CDR3 DNA reads as TGTGCCAGCAGTGGACCGAGAGAAAGAAGGGAGCAGTACTTC. Full variable domain (remainder filled in from reference TRBV2 and TRBJ2-7): EPEVTQTPSHQVTQMGQEVILRCVPISNHLYFYWYRQILGQKVEFLVSFYNNEISEKSEIFDDQFSVERPDGSNFTLKIRSTKLEDSAMYFCASSGPRERREQYFGPGTRLTVT.

This clonotype was observed a few times. The chain uses TRBV7-2 and TRBJ2-7; D call uncertain. There are 15 residues in the CDR3. From germline, CDR1 is SGHTA and CDR2 FQGNSA. V lost 2 bases and J lost 5, with 16 bases in between. The CDR3 reads CASSLYVSSVDEQYF. CDR3 coding DNA: TGTGCCAGCAGCTTATATGTATCGAGCGTGGACGAGCAGTACTTC.

This sequence joins TRBV20-1 and TRBJ2-1; D not certain. Trimming cost V 6 bases and J 0 bases, with 18 bases left between them. The CDR3 spans 16 residues. From germline, CDR1 is DFQATT and CDR2 SNEGSKA (reference sequence). CDR3 nucleotides: TGCAGTGCCCACGACCGAGGCCGTAGCTCCTACAATGAGCAGTTCTTC. The encoded protein is CSAHDRGRSSYNEQFF.

The V gene is TRBV20-1, the J gene TRBJ2-7; 12 bases are a match to TRBD2. CDR3 length: 16 residues. The V segment lost 0 bases and the J segment 4 bases; nucleotides outside the gene matches: 7. The germline V gene encodes CDR1 DFQATT and CDR2 SNEGSKA (reference sequence). CDR3 region: CSARDTGLAGGYEQYF. CDR3 coding DNA: TGCAGTGCTAGAGATACCGGTCTAGCGGGAGGGTACGAGCAGTACTTC.

V is TRBV7-2 and J is TRBJ2-7; a possible D gene is TRBD2 (6 bases). Trimming stripped 0 bases from V and 0 bases from J, with 12 bases between. Germline CDR1 reads SGHTA; CDR2 reads FQGNSA. The CDR3 covers 16 residues. CDR3 sequence (DNA): TGTGCCAGCAGCTTAGCCAGCGGGCAGGGCTCCTACGAGCAGTACTTC. It encodes CASSLASGQGSYEQYF.

This clonotype was observed a few times. The rearrangement links TRBV29-1 to TRBJ2-7, with D unresolved. Germline V gene lookup returns CDR1 SQVTM and CDR2 ANQGSEA. V was cut by 4 bases and J by 6 bases, with 13 bases left in between. This CDR3 is 12 amino acids long. The CDR3 sequence: CSVGQLASEQYF. The CDR3 DNA reads as TGCAGCGTTGGGCAGCTGGCAAGCGAGCAGTACTTC.

This clonotype was recorded at least ten times. This rearrangement joins TRBV20-1 to TRBJ2-7; 13 bases line up with TRBD2. This CDR3 has 15 amino acids. Germline V CDR1 and CDR2: DFQATT, SNEGSKA (reference sequence). V was clipped by 5 bases and J by 2 bases; unmatched bases: 6. The CDR3 here is CSASGLAGLAYEQYF. The CDR3 coding sequence is TGCAGTGCTTCGGGACTAGCGGGATTAGCCTACGAGCAGTACTTC.

This clonotype occurred a few times. The chain joins TRBV7-2 to TRBJ2-5; TRBD2 agrees at 11 bases. Germline trimming cut 2 bases from V and 5 bases from J; bases unmatched to any gene: 10. This CDR3 contains 17 residues. Germline V CDR1 and CDR2: SGHTA, FQGNSA. The CDR3 DNA reads as TGTGCCAGCAGCTTACGACAGACTAGCGGGGCCAGCGAGACCCAGTACTTC. Its protein is CASSLRQTSGASETQYF.

The V gene is TRBV12-3 or TRBV12-4, the J gene TRBJ2-7, with D tentatively TRBD1 (5 bases). V lost 5 bases, J lost 5 bases, and 13 bases lay in between. The CDR3 contains 13 residues. CDR3 residues: CASSTPGRDEQYF. CDR3 in DNA: TGTGCCAGCAGTACCCCCGGCAGGGACGAGCAGTACTTC.

Of note for this clonotype: The conserved final phenylalanine or tryptophan is absent from the CDR3, which likely points to a read error. This sequence joins TRBV5-5 and TRBJ2-5, with TRBD2 identical over 9 bases. The CDR3 runs to 15 residues. Germline lookup yields CDR1 SGHKS and CDR2 YYEKEE (reference sequence). V dropped 1 base and J dropped 2; count of bases not matched to a gene: 3. The CDR3, as DNA: TGTGCCAGCAGCTTGCAGCGGGGGGCACAAGAGACCCAGTACTAC. Its translation is CASSLQRGAQETQYY.

This clonotype showed up many times. This chain joins TRBV5-1 and TRBJ2-7; TRBD2 might be the D (5 bases). This CDR3 comprises 15 residues. Trimming pared 4 bases from V and 2 bases from J, leaving 16 bases between. CDR1 SGHRS and CDR2 YFSETQ come from the germline V gene. The CDR3 spells CASSVGGLTTYEQYF. The CDR3, as DNA: TGCGCCAGCAGCGTCGGCGGGCTCACCACCTACGAGCAGTACTTC.

The rearrangement uses TRBV4-2 and TRBJ2-5; TRBD1 matches 7 bases. V gave up 2 bases and J gave up 1 base; unmatched junction bases: 10. This CDR3 contains 17 residues. Germline V gene data show CDR1 as LGHNA and CDR2 as YNFKEQ. This CDR3 is CASSQFPSSGGQETQYF. DNA for the CDR3: TGTGCCAGCAGCCAATTCCCCAGCTCAGGGGGCCAAGAGACCCAGTACTTC.

This sequence joins TRBV5-8 and TRBJ2-7; no firm D call. The CDR3 is 13 residues long. In germline, CDR1 is SGHTS, CDR2 YDEGEE. V dropped 9 bases and J dropped 6 bases, with 19 bases sitting between them. Written as DNA, the CDR3 is TGTGCCATCGGCCCCCGGCTCCTCTGCGAGCAGTACTTC. This sequence encodes CAIGPRLLCEQYF.

The CDR3 nucleotides read TGCAGTGCTAGGGCGGACAGGGACGGGCAGCCCCAGCATTTT. This translates into CSARADRDGQPQHF. This rearrangement joins TRBV20-1 to TRBJ1-5; TRBD1 agrees at 8 bases. The CDR3 loop spans 14 amino acids. The junction had 8 bases not matched to a gene; V was cut back by 3 bases and J by 7 bases. Germline CDR1 DFQATT, CDR2 SNEGSKA (reference sequence).

This clonotype was observed a handful of times. V gene TRBV20-1 combines with J gene TRBJ2-4; D may be TRBD2 (6 bases). Trimming pared 3 bases from V and 1 base from J, leaving 13 bases between. The CDR3 length is 15 residues. Germline V gives CDR1 DFQATT, CDR2 SNEGSKA (reference sequence). The CDR3 sequence: CSASSASEAKNIQYF. CDR3 DNA: TGCAGTGCTAGCTCGGCTAGCGAGGCCAAAAACATTCAGTACTTC.

CDR3 protein: CSALTGTGFETQYF. For the CDR3, the DNA is TGCAGTGCTTTAACCGGGACAGGGTTTGAGACCCAGTACTTC. V usage is TRBV20-1 and J usage is TRBJ2-5; 9 nucleotides match TRBD1. V lost 5 bases, J lost 5 bases, and 9 bases stayed unmatched. CDR3 length equals 14 residues. The germline gives CDR1 DFQATT, CDR2 SNEGSKA (reference sequence).

This clonotype has just a few counts. The rearrangement uses TRBV24-1 and TRBJ2-1; a possible D gene is TRBD1 (6 bases). This CDR3 has 16 amino acids. With 3 bases removed from V and 0 bases from J, the gap between germline ends came to 11 bases. Germline CDR1 KGHDR, CDR2 SFDVKD. The CDR3 reads CATSDPQGNSYNEQFF. Written as DNA, the CDR3 is TGTGCCACCAGTGATCCCCAGGGGAACTCCTACAATGAGCAGTTCTTC.

Many counts were recorded for this clonotype. The gene calls are TRBV28 and TRBJ2-3, with TRBD2 matching over 10 bases. Germline V gene sequence: CDR1 MDHEN, CDR2 SYDVKM. This CDR3 region has 16 residues. J gave up 4 bases and V 5 bases, and 9 bases lay outside the gene matches. The CDR3 region is CASSRLLAGGADTQYF. In nucleotides, the CDR3 is TGTGCCAGCAGTCGCCTCTTAGCGGGAGGCGCAGATACGCAGTATTTT. Filled out from reference TRBV28 and TRBJ2-3, the complete variable domain reads DVKVTQSSRYLVKRTGEKVFLECVQDMDHENMFWYRQDPGLGLRLIYFSYDVKMKEKGDIPEGYSVSREKKERFSLILESASTNQTSMYLCASSRLLAGGADTQYFGPGTRLTVL.